This is a list of T cell receptor beta chains from one sample in a study of T cell responses to AZD1222 COVID-19 vaccine. The protocol was immunoSEQ multiplex PCR, while the TCRdb copy is restricted to in-frame clones and leaves out a portion. The sample contains 70,000 or so clones, approximately 87% of which appear only once. The sequencing used peripheral blood, collected 28 days after the second AZD1222 dose. The receptor source for this set is an adult who received the AZD1222 COVID-19 vaccine. The CDR3 runs from the conserved cysteine through the conserved F or W. The D gene is left open where the match is weak. Part of the rows lack a size; the others show once, few, many or a class for expanded clones.

D,size,J,V,CDR3,DNA
.,.,TRBJ2-2,TRBV7-9,CASSLIPSNTGELFF,TGTGCCAGCAGCTTAATTCCATCAAACACCGGGGAGCTGTTTTTT
.,.,TRBJ1-1,TRBV3-1/TRBV3-2,CASSQEGWVFF,TGTGCCAGCAGCCAAGAAGGATGGGTCTTCTTT
TRBD1,.,TRBJ2-2,TRBV5-1,CASIPGQGGTGELFF,TGCGCCAGCATCCCGGGACAGGGAGGCACCGGGGAGCTGTTTTTT
TRBD1,.,TRBJ1-1,TRBV5-4,CASSALQGAHTEAFF,TGTGCCAGCAGCGCCTTACAGGGGGCCCACACTGAAGCTTTCTTT
TRBD1,.,TRBJ2-1,TRBV5-1,CASSLVGWTGSNEQFF,TGCGCCAGCAGCTTGGTAGGGTGGACAGGGTCGAATGAGCAGTTCTTC
TRBD1,once,TRBJ2-1,TRBV12-3/TRBV12-4,CASRPTGDEQFF,TGTGCCAGCAGGCCGACAGGGGATGAGCAGTTCTTC
TRBD1,.,TRBJ2-3,TRBV18,CASTGQGAQDTQYF,TGTGCCAGCACGGGGCAGGGGGCGCAAGATACGCAGTATTTT
.,.,TRBJ2-5,TRBV19,CASSKGAEETQYF,TGTGCCAGTAGTAAAGGGGCAGAAGAGACCCAGTACTTC
TRBD1,.,TRBJ1-2,TRBV6-5,CASQTLTGNIYGYTF,TGTGCCAGCCAGACCCTGACAGGGAACATCTATGGCTACACCTTC
.,large,TRBJ2-1,TRBV6-5,CASSYRRVSSHNEQFF,TGTGCCAGCAGTTACCGTCGGGTGTCCTCACACAATGAGCAGTTCTTC
.,.,TRBJ2-3,TRBV18,CASSPGKADTQYF,TGTGCCAGCTCACCAGGGAAGGCAGATACGCAGTATTTT
.,.,TRBJ2-6,TRBV2,CASSARDSGANVLTF,TGTGCCAGCAGTGCCCGGGACTCTGGGGCCAACGTCCTGACTTTC
.,.,TRBJ2-7,TRBV7-9,CAGGRDGRTNEQYF,TGTGCCGGCGGTAGAGACGGGAGAACCAACGAGCAGTACTTC
TRBD1,once,TRBJ1-1,TRBV7-2,CASSYSRTGEAFF,TGTGCCAGCAGCTACTCTCGGACAGGTGAAGCTTTCTTT
.,few,TRBJ1-2,TRBV12-3/TRBV12-4,CASSLYGRSGYTF,TGTGCCAGCAGTTTATATGGGCGGAGTGGCTACACCTTC
.,.,TRBJ1-4,TRBV21-1,CASDFRGDKGEKLFF,TGTGCCAGCGACTTCCGTGGGGATAAAGGGGAAAAACTGTTTTTT
TRBD1,few,TRBJ2-5,TRBV19,CAGNPQGEETQYF,TGTGCCGGGAATCCCCAGGGGGAAGAGACCCAGTACTTC
.,.,TRBJ1-2,TRBV5-4,CASTFSGTYGYTF,TGTGCCAGCACCTTCTCAGGGACCTATGGCTACACCTTC
.,.,TRBJ2-2,TRBV30,CAWMTGNTGELFF,TGTGCCTGGATGACAGGGAACACCGGGGAGCTGTTTTTT
.,.,TRBJ1-2,TRBV9,CASSPLRYGYTF,TGTGCCAGCAGCCCGCTGCGGTATGGCTACACCTTC
TRBD1,.,TRBJ1-6,TRBV5-6,CASSLGQGNGSPLHF,TGTGCCAGCAGCTTGGGACAGGGGAATGGTTCACCCCTCCACTTT
.,.,TRBJ1-2,TRBV7-9,CASSVLGYTF,TGTGCCAGCAGCGTTCTCGGCTACACCTTC
.,.,TRBJ1-5,TRBV19,CASSTQLYQPQHF,TGTGCCAGTAGTACCCAACTTTATCAGCCCCAGCATTTT